This T cell receptor beta chain stems from a study of blood T cell repertoires in COVID-19. The assay was immunoSEQ multiplex PCR, and TCRdb's table has in-frame clones only and misses some. This table holds roughly 280,000 clones, 75% to 90% found once. The CDR3 consists of 14 residues. V lost 5 bases and J 1 base, leaving 11 bases between the germline ends. The germline gives CDR1 SGHTA, CDR2 FQGTGA. The chain employs TRBV7-3 and TRBJ1-1; D unresolved. Sequenced input: peripheral blood. The TCR originated in a woman aged 45-59 years who had recovered from COVID-19. CDR3 sequence (DNA): TGTGCCAGCAGCCCCACGGCAGGGAACACTGAAGCTTTCTTT. It yields the protein CASSPTAGNTEAFF.